What follows is one T cell receptor beta chain and its context. This may be a read error: a much more frequent sequence differs by one nucleotide. With the read ending 3 residues before the CDR3 end, the germline J gene is used to fill in that end. The data belong to a study of T cell clonality in common variable immunodeficiency. The CDR3 covers 13 residues. The germline CDR1 and CDR2 sequences are SEHNR and FQNEAQ (reference sequence). Repertoires were generated with immunoSEQ multiplex PCR, while TCRdb's copy carries only in-frame clones and drops some. The repertoire yields 25,000 to 35,000 clones, none seen only once; the top ten contain 4.5%.

The chain is built from TRBV7-9 and TRBJ2-7, with a weak D call TRBD1 (6 bases). The sequencing input was peripheral blood mononuclear cells. This clonotype was sampled from a person aged 18 to 75 in good health. The CDR3 DNA, read in part, is TGTTCCAGCGTCCGGGACACGTCCTACGAG. Translation: CSSVRDTSYE. The CDR3 in full is CSSVRDTSYEQYF.